The source of this TCR beta chain is a study of blood T cell repertoires in COVID-19. Study-wide background: Specimens from acute and convalescent COVID-19 originated in the United States, Italy and Spain.

How the authors handled the data: It was from reference gene primer amplification that nucleated cell counts were estimated. Profiled with immunoSEQ multiplex PCR; TCRdb holds only in-frame clones, not every one. That table is the source of V, J and clone size, and D and trimming were worked out from the DNA. The table records 320,000 or so clones, 88% of them present only once. Trimming shortened V by 7 bases and J by 4 bases, and 19 bases separated the two germline ends. The CDR3 has 15 residues. Germline V CDR1 and CDR2: MNHEY, SVGAGI. The study assigned cohorts using participant-reported clinical history.

Input material: PBMCs or T cells enriched from blood (not recorded which). The receptor comes from a man younger than 45 who had recovered from COVID-19. The chain combines TRBV6-5 with TRBJ1-2; weak D call: TRBD1 (5 bases). The CDR3 DNA reads TGTGCCAGCACCCAAACCTTCACAGGCTCCTATGGCTACACCTTC. It specifies CASTQTFTGSYGYTF.